One T cell receptor (beta chain) is described in this entry. Clones were read by immunoSEQ multiplex PCR, and TCRdb kept only the in-frame ones, dropping some. The table records a few hundred thousand clones, around 89% of them present only once. This record comes from a study of blood T cell repertoires in COVID-19. Overall study context: In each case, the material was cDNA or gDNA derived from T cells, B-cell-depleted T cells, or PBMCs.

This TCR came from a woman younger than 35 who had recovered from COVID-19. The sample comprised PBMCs or T cells enriched from blood (not recorded which).

This chain's CDR3 is CASSQTTGGTRFSPLHF. The CDR3 DNA sequence: TGTGCCAGCAGCCAAACCACAGGGGGCACGCGGTTCTCACCCCTCCACTTT. The gene calls are TRBV3-1 (or the pseudogene TRBV3-2) and TRBJ1-6; 9 bases line up with TRBD1. This CDR3 has 17 residues. Germline V gene lookup returns CDR1 LGHDT and CDR2 YNNKEL (reference sequence). Trimming removed 2 bases from V and 10 bases from J; junction bases left unmatched: 12.